This passage covers 6 T cell receptor beta chains from one sample sequenced in a study of T cell responses to AZD1222 COVID-19 vaccine. Measured with immunoSEQ multiplex PCR; TCRdb has only the in-frame clones, and not every one. The sample lists roughly 140,000 clones, about 93% occurring once. Here the sequenced sample was peripheral blood, taken on day 0 of AZD1222 vaccination. The receptors were sampled from an adult in good health.

The chain has TRBV9 and TRBJ2-2; D is possibly TRBD2 (6 bases). Germline V gene lookup returns CDR1 SGDLS and CDR2 YYNGEE. With 4 bases removed from V and 5 bases from J, the gap between germline ends came to 15 bases. CDR3 size: 15 residues. CDR3 DNA sequence: TGTGCCAGCAGCCCCCGGGGGTGGGGAACCGGGGAGCTGTTTTTT. It specifies CASSPRGWGTGELFF.

This rearrangement joins TRBV5-1 to TRBJ2-5, with 7 bases identical to TRBD2. Trimming at V came to 0 bases and at J to 5 bases, leaving 7 bases not matched to a gene. The CDR3 consists of 15 residues. The germline V gene has CDR1 SGHRS and CDR2 YFSETQ. The CDR3 here is CASSLAPGGLETQYF. In DNA, the CDR3 is TGCGCCAGCAGCTTGGCCCCGGGGGGTTTGGAGACCCAGTACTTC.

This clone was observed a few times. The V call is TRBV30, the J call TRBJ1-6; D is ambiguous. Between the trimmed V and J ends, which lost 2 bases and 10 bases, there was a span of 6 bases. Germline lookup yields CDR1 GTSNPN and CDR2 SVGIG (reference sequence). The CDR3 runs to 11 residues. The CDR3 reads CAWSNRSPLHF. In DNA form, the CDR3 reads TGTGCCTGGAGTAACCGGTCACCCCTCCACTTT.

V is TRBV4-3 and J is TRBJ2-7; D may be TRBD1 (5 bases). The germline V gene has CDR1 LGHNA and CDR2 YSLEER. The CDR3 extends over 15 amino acids. Deletions cut 0 bases from V and 3 bases from J, with 12 bases between. The CDR3: CASSQEQDRYYEQYF. The DNA for the CDR3 is TGCGCCAGCAGCCAAGAACAGGACCGGTACTACGAGCAGTACTTC.

This chain uses TRBV12-3 or TRBV12-4 with TRBJ2-2; D unresolved. V was cut by 3 bases and J by 6 bases, with 5 bases left in between. The CDR3 consists of 12 residues. The CDR3 region has the DNA TGTGCCAGCAGTTTCAGCCCCGGGGAGCTGTTTTTT. Translation: CASSFSPGELFF.

The rearrangement joins TRBV5-6 to TRBJ2-1; the D gene is possibly TRBD1 (6 bases). The V gene lost 3 bases and the J gene lost 7 bases, with 8 bases spanning the gap. The CDR3 is made up of 12 amino acids. The germline V gene has CDR1 SGHDT and CDR2 YYEEEE. The CDR3 spells CASSSGQNEQFF. The CDR3 DNA reads TGTGCCAGCAGCTCTGGACAGAATGAGCAGTTCTTC.